A selection of T cell receptor beta chains follows, all from one sample in a study of cytomegalovirus exposure and HLA in healthy donors. Some clones are missing from TCRdb's copy, which holds only in-frame ones; the method was immunoSEQ multiplex PCR. The sample lists 150,000 to 180,000 clones, 70% to 85% occurring once. The material sequenced was PBMCs. These receptors all come from a man aged 30 to 39 in good health and CMV-seronegative. Each CDR3 is given with its conserved first and last residue. A D gene is named only where the DNA matches it firmly. Expanded clones get a size class; other rows say once, few or many, or leave the size out.

TRBD2	14	TRBV4-2	TRBJ2-1	NA	CASSPTGGAGEQFF	TGTGCCAGCAGCCCGACCGGAGGAGCGGGGGAGCAGTTCTTC
TRBD1	12	TRBV7-9	TRBJ2-5	NA	CASSGDRGTQYF	TGTGCCAGCAGCGGGGACAGGGGGACCCAGTACTTC
TRBD2	15	TRBV5-8	TRBJ2-3	NA	CASSPRPGGADTQYF	TGTGCCAGCAGCCCCCGGCCCGGGGGGGCAGATACGCAGTATTTT
TRBD2	16	TRBV27	TRBJ2-3	NA	CASSLGTSGGADTQYF	TGTGCCAGCAGTTTAGGGACTAGCGGGGGGGCAGATACGCAGTATTTT
NA	15	TRBV5-1	TRBJ2-7	NA	CASSFGQERPYEQYF	TGCGCCAGCAGCTTTGGTCAGGAAAGACCCTACGAGCAGTACTTC
TRBD1	15	TRBV28	TRBJ2-1	once	CASMVGGTGYNEQFF	TGTGCCAGCATGGTCGGGGGGACAGGGTACAATGAGCAGTTCTTC
TRBD1	15	TRBV9	TRBJ2-1	NA	CASSVGTGVNNEQFF	TGTGCCAGCAGCGTAGGGACAGGGGTCAACAATGAGCAGTTCTTC
TRBD2	15	TRBV6-5	TRBJ2-5	NA	CASSSGGASQETQYF	TGTGCCAGCAGCAGCGGGGGGGCCTCACAAGAGACCCAGTACTTC
TRBD1	14	TRBV5-6	TRBJ2-7	NA	CASSPGQGAYEQYF	TGTGCCAGCAGCCCGGGACAGGGGGCCTACGAGCAGTACTTC
TRBD1	13	TRBV19	TRBJ1-4	many	CASTGQLNEKLFF	TGTGCCAGCACGGGACAGCTTAATGAAAAACTGTTTTTT